Each of the 18 T cell receptor beta chains below was sequenced from the same sample in a study of T-cell memory formation after mild COVID-19. From the 5' RACE reads, TCRdb called clonotypes with MiXCR, one entry per CDR3 protein. Here the sample spans fewer than 250,000 distinct CDR3 sequences, just over 15% being singletons. Material for sequencing was PBMCs or a T cell subset sorted from them (not recorded which). These receptors all come from an adult woman who had mild COVID-19 (a few samples of this study predate the infection). Cell type and time point are not known.

The J gene is TRBJ2-7, the V gene TRBV4-1, with 9 bases fitting TRBD1. The CDR3 length is 16 residues. Germline V gene sequence: CDR1 MGHRA, CDR2 YSYEKL. V shed 0 bases and J 2 bases; nucleotides not matched to a gene: 5. CDR3 amino acids: CASSQDSWTGAYEQYF. The CDR3 DNA reads TGCGCCAGCAGCCAAGATTCTTGGACAGGGGCCTACGAGCAGTACTTC.

This clonotype was found a few times. This chain links TRBV3-1 with TRBJ1-1, with D possibly TRBD1 on 5 matching bases. Germline-derived CDR1 and CDR2 are LGHDT and YNNKEL (reference sequence). The length of the CDR3 is 13 residues. V lost 0 bases and J 12 bases, leaving 14 bases between the germline ends. CDR3 sequence (DNA): TGTGCCAGCAGCCAAGATGCAGGGTCGGTAACTTTCTTT. Residues: CASSQDAGSVTFF.

This clonotype was picked up many times. The chain recombines TRBV12-3 or TRBV12-4 with TRBJ1-2, with D possibly matching TRBD1 (5 bases). This CDR3 is built from 14 residues. Trimming took off 6 bases at V and 2 bases at J, with 13 bases between the two ends. CDR3 sequence (DNA): TGTGCCAGCAGCTTGGGGACGGCGAACTATGGCTACACCTTC. It is translated as CASSLGTANYGYTF.

This clonotype was seen only a few times. The chain carries TRBV5-5 and TRBJ2-7; no reliable D call. Trimming cost V 4 bases and J 4 bases, with 12 bases left between them. The germline gives CDR1 SGHKS, CDR2 YYEKEE (reference sequence). The CDR3 consists of 13 residues. The CDR3 loop is CASSPVVGYEQYF. The CDR3, as DNA: TGTGCCAGCAGCCCTGTGGTCGGGTACGAGCAGTACTTC.

This clonotype was detected a few times. This chain uses TRBV12-3 or TRBV12-4 with TRBJ2-2; D unresolved. With 6 bases removed from V and 7 bases from J, the gap between germline ends came to 9 bases. The CDR3 extends over 12 amino acids. This CDR3 reads CASRAGVGELFF. The CDR3 DNA reads as TGTGCCAGCAGGGCAGGTGTCGGGGAGCTGTTTTTT.

This clonotype showed up just a few times. This chain uses TRBV5-5 with TRBJ1-1; the D gene is possibly TRBD1 (6 bases). V was trimmed by 0 bases and J by 1 base, leaving 10 bases between them. Germline assignment: CDR1 SGHKS and CDR2 YYEKEE (reference sequence). The CDR3 sequence is 15 residues long. CDR3 sequence reads: CASSLAVQGNTEAFF. CDR3 bases: TGTGCCAGCAGCTTGGCCGTACAGGGGAACACTGAAGCTTTCTTT.

The CDR3: CASSSGRSGTDTQYF. DNA of the CDR3: TGTGCCAGCAGTTCCGGGAGGTCTGGCACAGATACGCAGTATTTT. The chain combines TRBV27 with TRBJ2-3, with 7 bases identical to TRBD2. V was pared by 4 bases and J by 1 base, with 5 bases of the junction left unmatched. Germline CDR1 reads MNHEY; CDR2 reads SMNVEV (reference sequence). The CDR3 totals 15 residues.

This clonotype was counted many times. Germline and junction disagree at one end, which may indicate a read error. The rearrangement uses TRBV7-7 and TRBJ2-1; D unresolved. There are 13 residues in the CDR3. Germline lookup yields CDR1 SSHAT and CDR2 FNYEAQ (reference sequence). The CDR3 protein is CASSPLGYNEQFF. The CDR3 DNA sequence: TGTGCTAGCAGCCCCTTGGGGTACAATGAGCAGTTCTTC.

The chain is built from TRBV29-1 and TRBJ2-5; D call uncertain. Trimming cost V 4 bases and J 5 bases, with 5 bases left between them. The CDR3 is made up of 10 amino acids. Germline V lookup: CDR1 SQVTM, CDR2 ANQGSEA. The CDR3 DNA follows: TGCAGCGTTGGCACGGAGACCCAGTACTTC. Translating gives CSVGTETQYF. The full variable domain, its missing parts supplied by reference TRBV29-1 and TRBJ2-5, is SAVISQKPSRDICQRGTSLTIQCQVDSQVTMMFWYRQQPGQSLTLIATANQGSEATYESGFVIDKFPISRPNLTFSTLTVSNMSPEDSSIYLCSVGTETQYFGPGTRLLVL.

The chain joins TRBV25-1 to TRBJ2-1, with TRBD2 matching 10 bases. Germline loops: CDR1 MGHDK, CDR2 SYGVNS. Trimming took 2 bases from V and 9 from J; bases not matched to a gene: 13. The CDR3 contains 17 residues. The CDR3 DNA follows: TGTGCCAGCAGTGAACAGACTAGCGGGTTTCTTTACGGTGAGCAGTTCTTC. This gives the protein CASSEQTSGFLYGEQFF.

This clonotype was counted many times. This chain uses TRBV27 with TRBJ1-1, with D perhaps matching TRBD1 (5 bases). The CDR3 is made up of 13 amino acids. Trimming removed 3 bases at V and 9 bases at J, with 14 bases between. Germline CDR1 and CDR2: MNHEY and SMNVEV (reference sequence). CDR3 in amino acids: CASSLMGRGKAFF. CDR3 nucleotide sequence: TGTGCCAGCAGTTTGATGGGACGGGGGAAAGCTTTCTTT.

This clonotype appeared a few times. This rearrangement joins TRBV11-2 to TRBJ2-7, with 9 bases identical to TRBD2. The CDR3 contains 15 residues. Trimming cost V 2 bases and J 6 bases; bases outside gene matches: 8. The germline CDR1 and CDR2 sequences are SGHAT and FQNNGV. The CDR3 DNA sequence: TGTGCCAGCAGCTTACATAGCGGGAGCCCCCGCGAGCAGTACTTC. This sequence encodes CASSLHSGSPREQYF.

V is TRBV2 and J is TRBJ1-5; TRBD1 is a possible D gene (5 bases). V was shortened by 7 bases and J by 1 base, with 11 bases between the two germline ends. The CDR3 totals 14 residues. Germline V gene data show CDR1 as SNHLY and CDR2 as FYNNEI. The CDR3 sequence is CASTVRDSNQPQHF. Here the CDR3 DNA reads TGTGCCAGCACCGTACGGGACAGCAATCAGCCCCAGCATTTT.

This clonotype was seen only a few times. The gene calls are TRBV12-3 or TRBV12-4 and TRBJ1-1, with D tentatively TRBD1 (5 bases). V was cut by 5 bases and J by 0 bases, with 13 bases left in between. The CDR3 has 15 residues. This CDR3 reads CASSLQGGVNTEAFF. DNA for the CDR3: TGTGCCAGCAGTCTCCAGGGAGGGGTGAACACTGAAGCTTTCTTT.

V usage is TRBV4-3 and J usage is TRBJ2-5, with D possibly TRBD2 on 6 matching bases. CDR3 length: 14 residues. Germline CDR1 reads LGHNA; CDR2 reads YSLEER. DNA of the CDR3: TGCACCCCGTCAAGGGCGGGGCACCAAGAGACCCAGTACTTC. Its translation is CTPSRAGHQETQYF.

This clonotype turned up a few times. This chain connects TRBV4-1 to TRBJ1-5; no firm D call. Trimming shortened V by 1 base and J by 0 bases, and 7 bases separated the two germline ends. Germline CDR1 and CDR2: MGHRA and YSYEKL. The CDR3 runs 15 residues. The CDR3 nucleotides read TGCGCCAGCAGCCAAGGCGGCATTAGCAATCAGCCCCAGCATTTT. Protein product: CASSQGGISNQPQHF.

This clonotype has a handful of counts. The V gene is TRBV5-1, the J gene TRBJ2-5; TRBD1 agrees at 9 bases. Germline trimming cut 0 bases from V and 5 bases from J; bases unmatched to any gene: 5. Looked up from germline, CDR1 is SGHRS and CDR2 is YFSETQ. The CDR3 has 15 amino acids. CDR3 in amino acids: CASSLDGQGFETQYF. For the CDR3, the DNA is TGCGCCAGCAGCTTGGATGGACAGGGGTTTGAGACCCAGTACTTC.

This clonotype turned up a few times. In DNA form, the CDR3 reads TGCAGTGCTCGCCGGACAGGGGGCACTGAAGCTTTCTTT. It encodes CSARRTGGTEAFF. V usage is TRBV20-1 and J usage is TRBJ1-1; 10 nucleotides match TRBD1. V gave up 5 bases and J gave up 4 bases; unmatched junction bases: 4. This CDR3 contains 13 residues. CDR1 and CDR2 (germline): DFQATT, SNEGSKA (reference sequence).